This T cell receptor beta chain was found in a study of blood T cell repertoires in COVID-19. Study details: The samples span acute and convalescent COVID-19 from the United States, Italy and Spain. T cells, B-cell-depleted T cells, or PBMCs provided the cDNA or gDNA that served as material.

The CDR3 length is 16 residues. Here immunoSEQ multiplex PCR was the method, and the copy in TCRdb shows in-frame clones only, minus some. The profile covers some 120,000 clones, with about four fifths appearing a single time and about 6% taken by the ten largest. Sequencing used peripheral blood. The J gene is TRBJ2-2, the V gene TRBV21-1; the D segment call TRBD2 is taken from the table without a DNA check. TRBV21-1 is a known pseudogene. This clonotype was obtained from an elderly man with active or convalescent COVID-19. The CDR3 DNA sequence: TGTGCCAGCAGCAAAGTAAGCGGGGGAAACACCGGGGAGCTGTTTTTT. This gives the protein CASSKVSGGNTGELFF.